This T cell receptor (beta chain) was recovered during a study of T cells in Graves' hyperthyroidism and ophthalmopathy. The overall study: Peripheral blood was secured at the point of initial diagnosis, before any treatment.

Regions amplified from RNA transcripts were the TCR beta CDR3 regions. Using the HTBI primer set, a first-round RT-PCR was run on the TCR CDR3. TCRdb re-called the multiplex PCR reads through MiXCR, storing one row per CDR3 protein. This repertoire shows under 350,000 distinct CDR3 sequences, 10% to 15% found once; its top ten account for approximately 7.8%. Findings and caveats of the study: Ophthalmopathy was identified by the model a median about 6 months ahead of onset. Patients with ophthalmopathy were separated from those with stable hyperthyroidism by a 13 V-J model.

Note on this clonotype: Its antigen is as yet unknown.

Trimming left V 4 bases short and J 4 bases short, with 10 bases between. Germline loops: CDR1 SQVTM, CDR2 ANQGSEA. The CDR3 sequence is 12 residues long. V is TRBV29-1 and J is TRBJ1-1; no definite D call. This TCR came from a woman under 40 with Graves' hyperthyroidism that later progressed to Graves' ophthalmopathy. The specimen sequenced was blood. The CDR3 nucleotides are TGCAGCGTTGTTTCCCCCGGCACTGAAGCTTTCTTT. It is translated as CSVVSPGTEAFF.